A selection of T cell receptor beta chains follows, all from one sample in a study of blood T cells in healthy people across ages. Each CDR3 protein is one row after TCRdb ran MiXCR on the 5' RACE reads. The sample yields 250,000 to 300,000 distinct CDR3 sequences, roughly 29% seen once. Source material: blood. The receptors were gathered from a woman between 65 and 79 years old in good health. CDR3s include the opening cysteine and the closing phenylalanine or tryptophan. The D gene is left open where the match is weak. Clone sizes are given selectively: once, few, many, or a class where the clone is expanded.

CSVDPMTGRQETQYF	TGCAGCGTTGACCCGATGACAGGGAGGCAAGAGACCCAGTACTTC	TRBV29-1	.	TRBJ2-5	many	15
CATRSYGRGENGYTF	TGTGCCACGCGCTCATACGGACGGGGGGAGAATGGCTACACCTTC	TRBV27	.	TRBJ1-2	.	15
CASSRGLIYGYTF	TGTGCCAGCAGCAGGGGTCTTATATATGGCTACACCTTC	TRBV11-2	.	TRBJ1-2	few	13
CASSQAGATTYNEQFF	TGTGCCAGCAGCCAAGCGGGAGCCACTACCTACAATGAGCAGTTCTTC	TRBV14	.	TRBJ2-1	.	16
CASSPSDRVSLLNTEAFF	TGTGCCAGCAGCCCCAGTGACAGGGTGAGTCTTCTGAACACTGAAGCTTTCTTT	TRBV4-2	TRBD1	TRBJ1-1	.	18
CAISESTGLKAEAFF	TGTGCCATCAGTGAGTCGACAGGGTTGAAGGCTGAAGCTTTCTTT	TRBV10-3	TRBD1	TRBJ1-1	.	15
CASSRGSPTDTQYF	TGTGCCAGTTCTCGGGGCAGCCCAACAGATACGCAGTATTTT	TRBV12-3/TRBV12-4	.	TRBJ2-3	few	14
CASSLGGTVSYEQYF	TGTGCCAGCAGCTTAGGCGGGACAGTCTCCTACGAGCAGTACTTC	TRBV7-2	.	TRBJ2-7	.	15
CASSPPGASYEQYF	TGTGCCAGCAGCCCCCCCGGGGCCTCCTACGAGCAGTACTTC	TRBV3-1	.	TRBJ2-7	.	14
CAISPGETARGNEQFF	TGTGCCATCAGTCCCGGGGAAACCGCTCGGGGGAATGAGCAGTTCTTC	TRBV10-3	.	TRBJ2-1	.	16
CASSQEGTPQDTQYF	TGCGCCAGCAGCCAAGAGGGAACCCCCCAAGATACGCAGTATTTT	TRBV4-1	.	TRBJ2-3	.	15
CASSAWTGMIF	TGTGCCAGCAGTGCCTGGACAGGGATGATCTTC	TRBV6-1	TRBD1	TRBJ2-4	.	11
CASSRLARSYEQYF	TGTGCCAGCAGTCGACTAGCGCGTTCCTACGAGCAGTACTTC	TRBV6-2/TRBV6-3	TRBD2	TRBJ2-7	few	14
CASSQVTGGIQYF	TGCGCCAGCAGCCAAGTTACGGGGGGCATTCAGTACTTC	TRBV4-1	TRBD2	TRBJ2-4	.	13
CASSVGLMSTEAFF	TGTGCCAGCAGCGTAGGGTTAATGAGCACTGAAGCTTTCTTT	TRBV9	.	TRBJ1-1	few	14
CASSSTLGAGEKLFF	TGTGCCAGCAGCTCCACGCTGGGGGCTGGTGAAAAACTGTTTTTT	TRBV7-2	.	TRBJ1-4	few	15
CASRTQGGNTEAFF	TGTGCCAGCAGGACACAGGGGGGGAACACTGAAGCTTTCTTT	TRBV6-1	TRBD1	TRBJ1-1	few	14
CASSQDHASYEQYF	TGCGCCAGCAGCCAAGATCACGCGAGCTACGAGCAGTACTTC	TRBV4-3	.	TRBJ2-7	few	14
CASSLRGLGIQYF	TGTGCCAGCAGTTTACGGGGGCTCGGCATTCAGTACTTC	TRBV12-3/TRBV12-4	.	TRBJ2-4	.	13
CASSQNWRGVTPTGQYF	TGTGCCAGCAGCCAAAATTGGCGGGGGGTTACTCCTACGGGGCAGTACTTC	TRBV3-1	TRBD2	TRBJ2-7	.	17
CASEGTGRREQCF	TGTGCCTCCGAGGGGACAGGGAGACGCGAGCAGTGCTTC	TRBV7-9	TRBD1	TRBJ2-7	few	13
CSARAGTGFYEQYF	TGCAGTGCTAGGGCCGGGACAGGGTTCTACGAGCAGTACTTC	TRBV20-1	TRBD1	TRBJ2-7	.	14
CASSIRFVGANVLTF	TGTGCCAGCAGTATCAGGTTCGTTGGGGCCAACGTCCTGACTTTC	TRBV2	.	TRBJ2-6	.	15
CASSLGQVSTNEKLFF	TGTGCCAGCAGCTTGGGACAGGTGTCAACTAATGAAAAACTGTTTTTT	TRBV11-2	TRBD1	TRBJ1-4	few	16
CASSQEGQGSYEQYF	TGCGCCAGCAGCCAAGAGGGACAGGGCTCCTACGAGCAGTACTTC	TRBV4-3	TRBD1	TRBJ2-7	.	15
CASSIQEPTEAFF	TGCGCCAGCAGCATACAGGAGCCCACTGAAGCTTTCTTT	TRBV5-1	.	TRBJ1-1	.	13
CASSHGHQPQHF	TGTGCCAGCAGTCACGGGCATCAGCCCCAGCATTTT	TRBV3-1	.	TRBJ1-5	.	12
CSAPGQGHREQYF	TGCAGTGCGCCGGGACAGGGTCACCGGGAGCAGTACTTC	TRBV20-1	TRBD1	TRBJ2-7	.	13
CASSLEAGASSSYGYTF	TGCGCCAGCAGCTTGGAGGCAGGGGCATCTTCTAGCTATGGCTACACCTTC	TRBV5-1	.	TRBJ1-2	.	17
CASSLGAGEDSPLHF	TGTGCCAGCAGCTTAGGCGCGGGGGAGGATTCACCCCTCCACTTT	TRBV7-9	.	TRBJ1-6	.	15
CASSQRQGVTQYF	TGTGCCAGCAGTCAGAGACAGGGGGTGACCCAGTACTTC	TRBV12-3/TRBV12-4	TRBD1	TRBJ2-5	.	13
CASSLWLAHTYNEQFF	TGTGCCAGCAGCTTATGGCTAGCCCACACCTACAATGAGCAGTTCTTC	TRBV11-2	.	TRBJ2-1	.	16
CASSYGGGGAEKLFF	TGTGCCAGCAGTTATGGGGGAGGGGGTGCTGAAAAACTGTTTTTT	TRBV6-5	.	TRBJ1-4	.	15
CASSEALLPGQYF	TGTGCCAGCAGTGAGGCCTTACTTCCGGGACAGTATTTT	TRBV2	.	TRBJ2-3	.	13
CASSFNGGQTETQYF	TGCGCCAGCAGCTTTAACGGGGGCCAGACGGAGACCCAGTACTTC	TRBV5-1	.	TRBJ2-5	.	15
CASSSTGGTPQHF	TGTGCCAGCAGTTCCACGGGGGGCACACCCCAGCATTTT	TRBV27	.	TRBJ1-5	.	13
CASSYSGTREGIQYF	TGTGCCAGCAGTTACTCCGGGACTAGGGAGGGCATTCAGTACTTC	TRBV6-2/TRBV6-3	TRBD2	TRBJ2-4	.	15
CASSYSASRSRTDTQYF	TGTGCCAGCAGTTACTCGGCTAGCAGATCTCGCACAGATACGCAGTATTTT	TRBV6-5	.	TRBJ2-3	once	17
CASSSRDWTSEQFF	TGTGCCAGCAGTTCTAGGGACTGGACGTCGGAGCAGTTCTTC	TRBV7-2	.	TRBJ2-1	.	14
CASSSPYTDTQYF	TGTGCCAGCAGCTCGCCGTACACAGATACGCAGTATTTT	TRBV14	.	TRBJ2-3	.	13
CASSPIPTGELFF	TGTGCCAGCAGCCCAATCCCTACCGGGGAGCTGTTTTTT	TRBV7-2	.	TRBJ2-2	many	13
CASSLGGSRTETFF	TGTGCCAGCAGCTTAGGGGGATCGCGTACTGAAACTTTCTTT	TRBV7-9	.	TRBJ1-1	few	14
CASSFNRGLYEQYF	TGTGCCAGCAGCTTCAACAGGGGGCTCTACGAGCAGTACTTC	TRBV7-8	TRBD1	TRBJ2-7	many	14
CASSGLRPTDTQYF	TGTGCCAGCAGTGGGCTACGTCCCACAGATACGCAGTATTTT	TRBV6-1	.	TRBJ2-3	.	14
CASSQDNGIGGNEQFF	TGTGCCAGCAGCCAAGACAACGGGATAGGCGGAAATGAGCAGTTCTTC	TRBV4-2	.	TRBJ2-1	.	16
CSAFSPTGLTDNQPQHF	TGCAGTGCCTTCTCTCCAACAGGGCTCACCGACAATCAGCCCCAGCATTTT	TRBV20-1	.	TRBJ1-5	.	17
CASSRTSGNTQYF	TGTGCCAGCAGTAGAACTAGCGGGAATACGCAGTATTTT	TRBV6-6	TRBD2	TRBJ2-3	.	13
CASSVAGGPGEQYF	TGTGCCAGCAGCGTAGCGGGAGGGCCGGGAGAGCAGTACTTC	TRBV12-3/TRBV12-4	TRBD2	TRBJ2-7	many	14
CASSERAPGTGELFF	TGTGCCAGCAGTGAACGGGCCCCAGGCACCGGGGAGCTGTTTTTT	TRBV2	.	TRBJ2-2	.	15